The 7 T cell receptor beta chains below were found in one sample sequenced in a study of cytomegalovirus exposure and HLA in healthy donors. Use of 60 Vbeta and 13 Jbeta primers characterized the PCR. The data were produced by immunoSEQ multiplex PCR, yet TCRdb's version contains in-frame clones alone and is incomplete. The table shows approximately 150,000 clones, with approximately 78% occurring only once. Material: PBMCs. These receptors all stem from a woman younger than 30 in good health and CMV-seropositive.

The rearrangement uses TRBV6-6 and TRBJ2-7, with 10 bases matching TRBD1. The junction had 5 bases not matched to a gene; V was cut back by 5 bases and J by 4 bases. The CDR3 contains 14 residues. Germline V lookup: CDR1 MNHNY, CDR2 SVGAGI (reference sequence). The CDR3 nucleotides read TGTGCCAGCAGTCGCGGGACAGGGGTGTACGAGCAGTACTTC. It codes for CASSRGTGVYEQYF.

This sequence joins TRBV30 and TRBJ2-1, with D perhaps TRBD1 (5 bases). CDR1 and CDR2 (germline): GTSNPN, SVGIG (reference sequence). This CDR3 comprises 12 residues. Trimming left V 1 base short and J 6 bases short, with 7 bases between. CDR3 nucleotides: TGTGCCTGGAGTGCAGGGTTCAATGAGCAGTTCTTC. Its protein is CAWSAGFNEQFF.

The chain links TRBV6-5 to TRBJ1-2; possible D gene TRBD1, 6 bases. Germline V lookup: CDR1 MNHEY, CDR2 SVGAGI. CDR3 size: 15 residues. V dropped 5 bases and J dropped 3 bases, with 16 bases sitting between them. CDR3 nucleotides: TGTGCCAGCAGTACCTCGGGGGGGGCGTACTATGGCTACACCTTC. It translates to CASSTSGGAYYGYTF.

The J gene is TRBJ2-5, the V gene TRBV18, with a tentative D call TRBD2 (6 bases). This CDR3 has 13 residues. The V and J ends lost 3 bases and 5 bases respectively, with 10 bases between them. Germline-derived CDR1 and CDR2 are KGHSH and LQKENI. The CDR3 sequence: CASSPRLEETQYF. The CDR3, as DNA: TGTGCCAGCTCACCCAGACTAGAGGAGACCCAGTACTTC.

J is TRBJ1-5 and V is TRBV28, with no clear D. Trimming stripped 0 bases from V and 3 bases from J, with 9 bases between. This CDR3 comprises 15 residues. In germline, CDR1 is MDHEN, CDR2 SYDVKM. DNA of the CDR3: TGTGCCAGCAGTTTATGGTACAGCCCCAATCAGCCCCAGCATTTT. This sequence encodes CASSLWYSPNQPQHF.

This chain joins TRBV27 and TRBJ2-5; 11 positions match TRBD2. Germline trimming cut 6 bases from V and 1 base from J; bases unmatched to any gene: 4. This CDR3 has 15 residues. Germline-derived CDR1 and CDR2 are MNHEY and SMNVEV (reference sequence). CDR3 in DNA: TGTGCCAGCAGGGAAACTAGCGGGGGCCAAGAGACCCAGTACTTC. Translating gives CASRETSGGQETQYF.

The chain is built from TRBV4-3 and TRBJ1-4; TRBD1 agrees at 9 bases. Trimming removed 0 bases from V and 8 bases from J; junction bases left unmatched: 7. The V gene's germline CDR1 is LGHNA and CDR2 YSLEER. The CDR3 extends over 16 amino acids. The CDR3 is CASSQDPGTGNEKLFF. CDR3 in DNA: TGCGCCAGCAGCCAAGATCCCGGGACAGGGAACGAAAAACTGTTTTTT.